This TCR beta chain was obtained from a study of T cell responses to AZD1222 COVID-19 vaccine (dated by TCRdb to the early 2020s). Background on the whole study: AZD1222 recipients with second doses at about 4 weeks or about 12 weeks were pooled, because spike-specific TCR depth and breadth did not differ between schedules. TCR sequencing was performed for roughly 240 trial participants, of whom roughly 200 were given two doses of AZD1222 and around 26 were given two doses of MenACWY control vaccine. Trial participants were enrolled by age into 18-55, 56-69 and 70-plus year subgroups, with around 140, 26 and 57 TCR-sequenced participants respectively.

The intended sense of this specimen's time point label: baseline before first vaccination. Samples from vaccinated people were obtained from the UK trials COV001 and COV002, which included a single-blind randomized controlled phase 2/3 trial of AZD1222 (ChAdOx1 nCoV-19) in healthy adults. For TCRbeta chain sequencing, PBMC samples from trial participants were taken at day 0 and at day 28 after the second dose. Points the paper makes about the study in general: CD4 TCRs associated with the vaccine covered the entire spike protein, and the dominant responses were in regions 160-218 and 743-854. No day 14 peak-response samples were available, so repertoires were characterized only after the peak T cell response. Conclusions about previously exposed vaccinees are limited, since just 5 or 6 AZD1222 recipients were seropositive for SARS-CoV-2 at baseline. Most participants were white British and females outnumbered males, and the authors suggested that clonal diversity may have been underestimated. After two AZD1222 doses, spike-specific TCR breadth and depth were significantly higher than at day 0 and than in MenACWY recipients. The 56-69-year group was small, and its depth increase did not reach significance, likely because of low power. Reportedly, almost half of the unique spike-specific TCRs recognized epitopes lying outside the regions that are mutated in the B.1.351 and B.1.1.7 variants.

The CDR3 regions of human TCRbeta chains were analyzed by immunosequencing. For the original study's pipeline: TCRs in the repertoires were matched against a reference library of SARS-CoV-2-specific TCRs that had been generated with the MIRA antigen-specificity platform. Breadth was defined as the fraction of unique TCRs that were SARS-CoV-2-associated, and depth was defined as the fraction of total T cells that were SARS-CoV-2-associated. Using the MIRA data, each spike-specific TCR was assigned both to the spike region to which the TCR was reactive and to a CD4 or CD8 class. Log10-transformed breadth and depth values were compared by one-way ANOVA with Sidak's multiple comparisons tests. The clones in this table, taken by TCRdb from immuneACCESS, are in-frame only. Not every clone is retained; where verified, under half of the shortfall comes from an unresolved V gene, and the cause of the rest is unknown. The D gene and trimming were derived from the DNA, and the V and J assignments and clone size from that table. Here the sample has under 200,000 clones; roughly 92% occur a single time. Of the sample, 1% to 1.5% is held by the ten largest clones.

Turning to this clone: The antigen it recognizes is unknown. Nothing much larger sits one base from this clone, and base qualities are not available.

V and J lose 4 bases and 3 bases, and a span of 11 bases separates them. There are 13 amino acids in the CDR3, from cysteine to phenylalanine inclusive. CDR3 DNA only is kept here, 39 bases in frame from base 1. Looking up the germline V gene (reference sequence) yields CDR1 SGHNT and CDR2 YYREEE. This clonotype was sampled from an adult in good health. The rearranged chain carries TRBV5-4 and TRBJ2-7; the D gene identity is not certain. The sequencing used peripheral blood, collected on day 0 of AZD1222 vaccination. CDR3 sequence: CASSAMTDYEQYF. The bases read TGTGCCAGCAGCGCAATGACTGACTACGAGCAGTACTTC.